This entry concerns a single T cell receptor beta chain. There are 12 residues in the CDR3. Germline V lookup: CDR1 MNHEY, CDR2 SMNVEV (reference sequence). The V gene lost 5 bases and the J gene lost 10 bases, with 9 bases spanning the gap. This record comes from a study of blood T cell repertoires in COVID-19. The wider study: COVID-19 samples collected from the United States, Italy and Spain covered acute and convalescent phases. Sources were T cells, B-cell-depleted T cells, or PBMCs; the material itself was cDNA or gDNA.

In the original analysis: Estimates of nucleated cell counts were drawn from the amplification of reference gene primers. The repertoire was sequenced with immunoSEQ multiplex PCR; TCRdb's copy has only in-frame clones and lacks some. The V and J calls and the clone size are those of that table, but D and trimming were determined from the DNA. The sample carries just over 300,000 clones, around 87% recorded once. The rearrangement joins TRBV27 to TRBJ1-6, with TRBD1 as a possible D gene (6 bases). The material sequenced was peripheral blood. The receptor comes from a man between 18 and 29 years old with active or convalescent COVID-19. The chain's CDR3 is CASSAGDSPLHF. In DNA form, the CDR3 reads TGTGCCAGCAGTGCAGGGGACTCACCCCTCCACTTT.